What follows is one T cell receptor (beta chain) and its context. The data were taken from a study of blood T cell repertoires in COVID-19. As for the study in general: Donors in the United States, Italy and Spain gave samples during acute or convalescent COVID-19. The cDNA or gDNA used as material had been derived from T cells, B-cell-depleted T cells, or PBMCs.

Clones were read by immunoSEQ multiplex PCR, and TCRdb kept only the in-frame ones, dropping some. The sample carries about 360,000 clones, approximately 86% recorded once. The V and J ends lost 4 bases and 0 bases respectively, with 13 bases between them. This CDR3 contains 16 residues. From germline, CDR1 is SGHTA and CDR2 FQGNSA. The chain is built from TRBV7-2 and TRBJ2-1, with D possibly being TRBD2 (6 bases). This TCR was sampled from a human donor in a cohort sampled during active COVID-19. The sample comprised peripheral blood. The DNA of the CDR3 is TGTGCCAGCAGCTCCGCCGGGGGTTTCTCCTACAATGAGCAGTTCTTC. Translating gives CASSSAGGFSYNEQFF. The full variable domain, rest sourced from reference TRBV7-2 and TRBJ2-1, is GAGVSQSPSNKVTEKGKDVELRCDPISGHTALYWYRQSLGQGLEFLIYFQGNSAPDKSGLPSDRFSAERTGGSVSTLTIQRTQQEDSAVYLCASSSAGGFSYNEQFFGPGTRLTVL.